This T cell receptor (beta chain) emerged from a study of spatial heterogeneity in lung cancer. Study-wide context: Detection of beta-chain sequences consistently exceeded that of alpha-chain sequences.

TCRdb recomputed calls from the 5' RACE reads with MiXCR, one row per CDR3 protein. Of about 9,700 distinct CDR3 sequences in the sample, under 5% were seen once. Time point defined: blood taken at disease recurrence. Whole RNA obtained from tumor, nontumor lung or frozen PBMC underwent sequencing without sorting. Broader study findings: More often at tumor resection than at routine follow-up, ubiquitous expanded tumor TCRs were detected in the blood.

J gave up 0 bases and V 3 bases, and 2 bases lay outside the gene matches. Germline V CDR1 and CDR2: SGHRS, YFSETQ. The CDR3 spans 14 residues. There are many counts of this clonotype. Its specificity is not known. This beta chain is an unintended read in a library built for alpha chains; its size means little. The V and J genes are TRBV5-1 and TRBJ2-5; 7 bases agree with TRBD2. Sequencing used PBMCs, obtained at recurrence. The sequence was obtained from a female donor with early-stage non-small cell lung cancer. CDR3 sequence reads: CASSSAGDQETQYF. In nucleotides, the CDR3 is TGCGCCAGCAGCTCTGCGGGGGACCAAGAGACCCAGTACTTC.